A single sample gave rise to the 25 T cell receptor beta chains below, sequenced in a study of response to subunit inactivated influenza vaccine. TCRdb re-called the RT-PCR reads through MiXCR, storing one row per CDR3 protein. Of about 570,000 distinct CDR3 sequences in the sample, 10% to 12% were seen once. The same sample was also used in a study of T cells expressing NK-cell markers. From that study: TCR beta cDNA was generated via 5'RACE template switching incorporating UMIs.

The sequenced sample was PBMCs from blood, obtained on the day of vaccination. The source of these receptors is a man aged 50-60 years who received an inactivated influenza vaccine.

This clonotype was seen only a few times. This chain uses TRBV10-3 with TRBJ1-5; D not certain. V shed 0 bases and J shed 2 bases, with 5 bases lying between them. The germline V gene encodes CDR1 ENHRY and CDR2 SYGVKD. This CDR3 region has 14 residues. CDR3 in DNA: TGTGCCATCAGTGAGTCGACGGGCAATCAGCCCCAGCATTTT. It encodes CAISESTGNQPQHF.

This clonotype was observed a few times. The chain recombines TRBV18 with TRBJ1-1; 7 nucleotides align to TRBD1. Germline lookup yields CDR1 KGHSH and CDR2 LQKENI. Trimming at V came to 6 bases and at J to 0 bases, leaving 13 bases not matched to a gene. This CDR3 has 17 residues. The CDR3 sequence: CASSPTGMGRMNTEAFF. In DNA, the CDR3 is TGTGCCAGCTCGCCGACAGGGATGGGACGTATGAACACTGAAGCTTTCTTT.

This chain joins TRBV24-1 and TRBJ1-2; no firm D call. Germline V gives CDR1 KGHDR, CDR2 SFDVKD. The CDR3 is 14 residues long. Trimming pared 1 base from V and 1 base from J, leaving 6 bases between. The CDR3 reads CATSDLNRNYGYTF. DNA for the CDR3: TGTGCCACCAGTGATTTAAATCGTAACTATGGCTACACCTTC.

This rearrangement joins TRBV2 to TRBJ2-2, with 12 nucleotides matching TRBD2. V trimming: 6 bases; J trimming: 13 bases; junction bases outside the gene matches: 24. Germline V lookup: CDR1 SNHLY, CDR2 FYNNEI. The CDR3 runs 19 residues. CDR3 amino acids: CASRRGTSGRHPLVRVLFF. CDR3 bases: TGTGCCAGCAGAAGGGGTACTAGCGGGAGGCACCCTCTTGTCCGGGTGCTGTTTTTT.

This clonotype was counted a few times. V and J are TRBV27 and TRBJ2-1; no clear D. The germline V and J ends were trimmed by 8 bases and 1 base, with 6 bases remaining between them. Germline V gene lookup returns CDR1 MNHEY and CDR2 SMNVEV (reference sequence). CDR3 length: 12 residues. The CDR3 spells CASGLSYNEQFF. The CDR3 nucleotides read TGTGCCAGCGGTCTTTCCTACAATGAGCAGTTCTTC.

This clonotype occurred a few times. The V call is TRBV2, the J call TRBJ2-1, with TRBD2 matching 11 bases. Trimming took 4 bases from V and 8 from J; bases not matched to a gene: 7. Germline V lookup: CDR1 SNHLY, CDR2 FYNNEI. This CDR3 contains 15 residues. This CDR3 reads CASSVLAGGTDEQFF. Written as DNA, the CDR3 is TGTGCCAGCAGTGTCCTAGCGGGAGGAACGGATGAGCAGTTCTTC.

The chain links TRBV12-3 or TRBV12-4 to TRBJ2-5; D gene unclear. V was pared by 7 bases and J by 5 bases, with 8 bases between. The CDR3 loop spans 11 amino acids. CDR3 amino acids: CASTFGETQYF. The CDR3 nucleotides are TGTGCCAGCACCTTCGGCGAGACCCAGTACTTC.

The table lists this clonotype with many counts. V is TRBV6-2 or TRBV6-3 and J is TRBJ2-7; D ambiguous. CDR3 size: 11 residues. CDR1 and CDR2 from the germline V gene are MNHEY and SVGEGT. Trimming shortened V by 4 bases and J by 6 bases, and 7 bases separated the two germline ends. CDR3 amino acids: CASSSLVEQYF. The CDR3 coding sequence is TGTGCCAGCAGTTCTCTAGTCGAGCAGTACTTC.

This clonotype has more than one count but fewer than ten. The chain employs TRBV4-2 and TRBJ2-7; D unclear. CDR3 length: 15 amino acids. Germline V CDR1 and CDR2: LGHNA, YNFKEQ. Trimming left V 5 bases short and J 0 bases short, with 14 bases between. CDR3 nucleotides: TGTGCCAGCAGCGCCCGACTGACTGACTCCTACGAGCAGTACTTC. Residues: CASSARLTDSYEQYF.

The V and J genes are TRBV20-1 and TRBJ1-2; 9 bases align to TRBD1. The CDR3 spans 15 residues. V shed 0 bases and J 3 bases; nucleotides not matched to a gene: 5. Germline V gene sequence: CDR1 DFQATT, CDR2 SNEGSKA (reference sequence). The CDR3 DNA reads TGCAGTGCTAGAGAAACAGGGGGCGCGTACTATGGCTACACCTTC. Translated: CSARETGGAYYGYTF.

This clonotype was found a few times. The rearrangement joins TRBV20-1 to TRBJ2-3; 7 nucleotides agree with TRBD1. Trimming removed 4 bases from V and 4 bases from J; junction bases left unmatched: 8. The CDR3 is made up of 14 amino acids. CDR1 DFQATT and CDR2 SNEGSKA come from the germline V gene (reference sequence). The CDR3 DNA reads TGCAGTGCTACTTTTGGGCAGGGGGCAGATACGCAGTATTTT. Protein product: CSATFGQGADTQYF.

The chain has TRBV5-1 and TRBJ1-2, with D uncertain. The V end was cut by 0 bases, the J end by 8 bases, with 14 bases between. Germline CDR1 reads SGHRS; CDR2 reads YFSETQ. The CDR3 extends over 14 amino acids. The CDR3 is CASSLDTVLDGYTF. The CDR3 DNA reads TGCGCCAGCAGCTTGGACACGGTATTGGACGGCTACACCTTC.

The chain joins TRBV11-1 to TRBJ2-3, with 11 bases that match TRBD1. V gave up 5 bases and J gave up 2 bases; unmatched junction bases: 12. This CDR3 region has 18 residues. Germline CDR1 reads SGHAT; CDR2 reads FQDESV (reference sequence). The CDR3 coding sequence is TGTGCCAGCAGCATCGGACAGGGGGCGATTACTTTCACAGATACGCAGTATTTT. Translated, it gives CASSIGQGAITFTDTQYF.

The sample holds many counts of this clonotype. V is TRBV10-3 and J is TRBJ2-7; D remains unclear. Germline loops: CDR1 ENHRY, CDR2 SYGVKD. This CDR3 region has 13 residues. V gave up 2 bases and J gave up 2 bases, with 7 bases separating them. The CDR3: CAISEPDTYEQYF. CDR3 bases: TGTGCCATCAGTGAGCCAGACACCTACGAGCAGTACTTC.

The chain links TRBV12-3 or TRBV12-4 to TRBJ2-3; weak D call: TRBD1 (6 bases). This CDR3 has 16 residues. V was pared by 3 bases and J by 5 bases, with 18 bases between. The CDR3 loop is CASSFRKTGLGDTQYF. The CDR3 DNA is TGTGCCAGCAGTTTCCGTAAAACAGGGCTGGGAGATACGCAGTATTTT.

Only a few counts were recorded for this clonotype. The V and J genes are TRBV6-5 and TRBJ2-4; D uncertain. Germline assignment: CDR1 MNHEY and CDR2 SVGAGI. The V gene lost 7 bases and the J gene lost 4 bases, with 8 bases spanning the gap. CDR3 length: 12 residues. CDR3 loop: CASMDGKNIQYF. CDR3 DNA: TGTGCCAGCATGGACGGTAAAAACATTCAGTACTTC.

This chain uses TRBV21-1 with TRBJ2-2; the DNA was not used to check the table's D call, TRBD2. TRBV21-1 is recorded as a pseudogene. The CDR3 runs 19 residues. CDR3 sequence reads: CASSKVPLAGGLYTGELFF. The CDR3 DNA is TGTGCCAGCAGCAAAGTCCCGCTAGCGGGAGGACTATACACCGGGGAGCTGTTTTTT.

This clonotype was seen more than once but under ten times. The chain uses TRBV2 and TRBJ2-3; D ambiguous. The V end was cut by 4 bases, the J end by 0 bases, with 11 bases between. This CDR3 has 15 amino acids. Germline loops: CDR1 SNHLY, CDR2 FYNNEI. Here the CDR3 reads CASSGLATSTDTQYF. The CDR3 bases are TGTGCCAGCAGTGGATTAGCAACTAGCACAGATACGCAGTATTTT.

This clonotype was recorded a few times. This chain uses TRBV18 with TRBJ2-7; a weak D match, TRBD1 (6 bases). In germline, CDR1 is KGHSH, CDR2 LQKENI. Trimming stripped 3 bases from V and 3 bases from J, with 9 bases between. This CDR3 is built from 13 residues. The CDR3 region has the DNA TGTGCCAGCTCACCTTTACAGGGCTACGAGCAGTACTTC. Protein sequence: CASSPLQGYEQYF.

This clonotype was counted a few times. This chain connects TRBV25-1 to TRBJ2-6; D might be TRBD1 (5 bases). The CDR3 has 14 amino acids. V was cut by 7 bases and J by 2 bases, with 9 bases left in between. Germline V gives CDR1 MGHDK, CDR2 SYGVNS. This CDR3 is CASTWGAGANVLTF. Written as DNA, the CDR3 is TGTGCCAGCACCTGGGGCGCTGGGGCCAACGTCCTGACTTTC.

The table lists this clonotype with a few counts. The CDR3 here is CASRQPDINRGADTQYF. DNA of the CDR3: TGTGCCAGCAGGCAACCGGACATAAACAGAGGCGCAGATACGCAGTATTTT. This sequence joins TRBV11-2 and TRBJ2-3, with TRBD1 as a possible D gene (5 bases). Trimming took off 6 bases at V and 4 bases at J, with 23 bases between the two ends. Germline lookup yields CDR1 SGHAT and CDR2 FQNNGV. The CDR3 has 17 residues.

This clonotype showed up just a few times. The chain recombines TRBV29-1 with TRBJ2-3; TRBD1 aligns across 7 bases. The CDR3 has 12 residues. The ends lost 6 bases at V and 4 bases at J; junction bases unmatched: 4. CDR1 and CDR2 (germline): SQVTM, ANQGSEA. The CDR3: CSVDDRADTQYF. The DNA of the CDR3 is TGCAGCGTAGACGACAGGGCAGATACGCAGTATTTT.

The rearrangement uses TRBV20-1 and TRBJ2-7; 9 nucleotides align to TRBD1. The germline gives CDR1 DFQATT, CDR2 SNEGSKA (reference sequence). This CDR3 spans 16 amino acids. V dropped 1 base and J dropped 2; count of bases not matched to a gene: 9. The CDR3 protein is CSARASQGARAYEQYF. In DNA, the CDR3 is TGCAGTGCTAGAGCATCACAGGGGGCCAGAGCCTACGAGCAGTACTTC.

This clonotype has a count of ten or more. This chain joins TRBV6-1 and TRBJ1-2, with D tentatively TRBD1 (5 bases). This CDR3 contains 15 residues. V was pared by 6 bases and J by 2 bases, with 16 bases between. Germline values: CDR1 MNHNS, CDR2 SASEGT. CDR3 DNA sequence: TGTGCCAGCAGGTCGGGACGGAGAACCAACTATGGCTACACCTTC. It codes for CASRSGRRTNYGYTF.

This clonotype turned up a few times. This sequence joins TRBV7-9 and TRBJ1-5, with D maybe TRBD1 (5 bases). Germline V CDR1 and CDR2: SEHNR, FQNEAQ (reference sequence). Trimming removed 7 bases from V and 6 bases from J, with 10 bases in between. The CDR3 sequence is 12 residues long. The DNA for the CDR3 is TGTGCCAGCATCTTGGGGGTTCAGCCCCAGCATTTT. This sequence encodes CASILGVQPQHF.